This T cell receptor beta chain was sequenced for a study of shared clonotypes between healthy human individuals. V lost 4 bases and J lost 2, with 8 bases in between. This CDR3 region has 12 residues. Looked up from germline, CDR1 is SQVTM and CDR2 is ANQGSEA. Per the original data handling: Filtering was not the same, since immunoSEQ gave junction-only sequences without quality scores. Clones were sequenced by immunoSEQ multiplex PCR, and TCRdb holds only the in-frame ones, with some missing. V and J calls plus clone size are reproduced from that table; the DNA served to infer D and trimming. The profile shows approximately 510,000 clones, 79% of them singletons. About this clone: Different DNA sequences within this sample yield the same CDR3.

The sample taken for sequencing was PBMCs. The genes are TRBV29-1 and TRBJ1-2; the D gene is possibly TRBD1 (6 bases). The TCR comes from a middle-aged woman in good health. Some clones in this sample may be carry-over from other donors' samples. The CDR3 reads CSVGGGNYGYTF. The CDR3 nucleotides read TGCAGCGTTGGGGGGGGCAACTATGGCTACACCTTC.